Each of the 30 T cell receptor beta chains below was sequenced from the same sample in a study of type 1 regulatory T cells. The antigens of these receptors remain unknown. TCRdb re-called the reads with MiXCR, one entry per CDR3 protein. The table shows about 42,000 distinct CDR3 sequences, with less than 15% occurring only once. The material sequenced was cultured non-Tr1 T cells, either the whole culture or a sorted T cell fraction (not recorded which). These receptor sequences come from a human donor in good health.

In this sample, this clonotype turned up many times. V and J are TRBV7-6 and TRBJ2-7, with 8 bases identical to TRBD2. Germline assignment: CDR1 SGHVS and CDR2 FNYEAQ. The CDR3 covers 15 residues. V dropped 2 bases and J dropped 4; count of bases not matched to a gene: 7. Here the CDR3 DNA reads TGTGCCAGCAGCTTACGGGAGGGCCAAGCTTACGAGCAGTACTTC. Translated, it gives CASSLREGQAYEQYF.

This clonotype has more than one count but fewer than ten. The CDR3 coding sequence is TGTGCCAGCAGGATAAACCGGGGCCAGAAGCAGCCCCAGCATTTT. This encodes CASRINRGQKQPQHF. V usage is TRBV6-6 and J usage is TRBJ1-5; possibly TRBD1 for D (5 bases). There are 15 residues in the CDR3. The germline V gene has CDR1 MNHNY and CDR2 SVGAGI (reference sequence). Between the trimmed V and J ends, which lost 6 bases and 7 bases, there was a span of 19 bases.

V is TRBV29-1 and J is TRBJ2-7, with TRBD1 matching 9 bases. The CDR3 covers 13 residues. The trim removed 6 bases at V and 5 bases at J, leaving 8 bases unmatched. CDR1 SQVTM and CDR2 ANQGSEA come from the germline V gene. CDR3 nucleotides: TGCAGCGTGGCCGGGACAGGGATACACGAGCAGTACTTC. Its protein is CSVAGTGIHEQYF.

The DNA for the CDR3 is TGTGCCAGCAGTGACCGGGACAGGGGCAGGGATGAGCAGTTCTTC. Translation gives CASSDRDRGRDEQFF. V gene TRBV2 combines with J gene TRBJ2-1; 10 positions agree with TRBD1. Trimming cost V 3 bases and J 8 bases; bases outside gene matches: 7. The CDR3 spans 15 residues. Germline loops: CDR1 SNHLY, CDR2 FYNNEI.

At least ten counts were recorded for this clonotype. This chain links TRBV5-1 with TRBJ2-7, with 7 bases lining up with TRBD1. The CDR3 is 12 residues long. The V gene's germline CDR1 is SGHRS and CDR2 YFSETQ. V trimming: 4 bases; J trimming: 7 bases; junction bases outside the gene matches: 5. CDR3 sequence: CASSRTGGEQYF. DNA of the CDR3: TGCGCCAGCAGCAGGACAGGAGGAGAGCAGTACTTC.

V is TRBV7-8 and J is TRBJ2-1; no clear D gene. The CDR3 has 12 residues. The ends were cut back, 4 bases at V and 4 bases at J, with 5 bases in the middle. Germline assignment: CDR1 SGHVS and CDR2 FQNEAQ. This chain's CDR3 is CASSSPYNEQFF. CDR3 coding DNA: TGTGCCAGCAGCTCTCCTTACAATGAGCAGTTCTTC.

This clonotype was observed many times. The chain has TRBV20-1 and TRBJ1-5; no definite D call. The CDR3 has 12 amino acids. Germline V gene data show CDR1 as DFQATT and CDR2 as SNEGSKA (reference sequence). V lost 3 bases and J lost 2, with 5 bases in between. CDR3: CSASSGNQPQHF. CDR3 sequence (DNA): TGCAGTGCTAGCTCGGGCAATCAGCCCCAGCATTTT.

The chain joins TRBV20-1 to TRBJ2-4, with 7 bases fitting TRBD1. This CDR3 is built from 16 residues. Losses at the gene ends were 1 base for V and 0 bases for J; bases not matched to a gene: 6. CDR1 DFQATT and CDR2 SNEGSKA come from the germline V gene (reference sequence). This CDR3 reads CSARALTGPAKNIQYF. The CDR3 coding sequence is TGCAGTGCTAGAGCCCTGACAGGGCCAGCCAAAAACATTCAGTACTTC.

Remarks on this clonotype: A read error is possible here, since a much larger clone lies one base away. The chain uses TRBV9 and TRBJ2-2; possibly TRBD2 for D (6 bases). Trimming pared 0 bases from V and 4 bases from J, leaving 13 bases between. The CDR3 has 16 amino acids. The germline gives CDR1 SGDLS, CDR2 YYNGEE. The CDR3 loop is CASSVGRLDLTGELFF. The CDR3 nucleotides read TGTGCCAGCAGCGTAGGGAGACTAGATCTCACCGGGGAGCTGTTTTTT.

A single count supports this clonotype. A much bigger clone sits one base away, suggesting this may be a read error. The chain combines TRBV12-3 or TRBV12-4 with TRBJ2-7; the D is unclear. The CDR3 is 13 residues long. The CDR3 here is CASTQHGPYEQCF. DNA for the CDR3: TGTGCCAGCACTCAACATGGCCCCTACGAGCAGTGCTTC.

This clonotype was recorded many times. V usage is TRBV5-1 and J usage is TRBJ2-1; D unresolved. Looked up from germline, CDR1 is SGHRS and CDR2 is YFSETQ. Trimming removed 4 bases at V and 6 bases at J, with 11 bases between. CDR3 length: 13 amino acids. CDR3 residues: CASSPNWGNEQFF. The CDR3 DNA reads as TGCGCCAGCAGCCCCAATTGGGGCAATGAGCAGTTCTTC.

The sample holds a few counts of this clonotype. CDR3 nucleotide sequence: TGTGCCAGCAGCCAAACTAGCGGGAGCAACATTCAGTACTTC. It specifies CASSQTSGSNIQYF. The chain carries TRBV3-1 and TRBJ2-4; 11 nucleotides match TRBD2. This CDR3 contains 14 residues. Looked up from germline, CDR1 is LGHDT and CDR2 is YNNKEL (reference sequence). The V and J ends lost 2 bases and 7 bases, in that order; junction bases with no gene match: 1.

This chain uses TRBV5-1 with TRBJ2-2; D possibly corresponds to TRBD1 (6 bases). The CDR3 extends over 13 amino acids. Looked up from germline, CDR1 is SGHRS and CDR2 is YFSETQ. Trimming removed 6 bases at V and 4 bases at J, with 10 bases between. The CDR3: CASTGQSTGELFF. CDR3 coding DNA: TGCGCCAGCACCGGACAGTCCACCGGGGAGCTGTTTTTT. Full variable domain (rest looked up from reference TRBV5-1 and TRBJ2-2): KAGVTQTPRYLIKTRGQQVTLSCSPISGHRSVSWYQQTPGQGLQFLFEYFSETQRNKGNFPGRFSGRQFSNSRSEMNVSTLELGDSALYLCASTGQSTGELFFGEGSRLTVL.

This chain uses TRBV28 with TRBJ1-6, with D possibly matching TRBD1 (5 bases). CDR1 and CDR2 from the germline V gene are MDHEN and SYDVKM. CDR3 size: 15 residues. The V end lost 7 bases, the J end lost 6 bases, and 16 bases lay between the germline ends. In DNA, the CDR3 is TGTGCCAGCACCCGGGGGGGGTGGGGTAATTCACCCCTCCACTTT. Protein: CASTRGGWGNSPLHF.

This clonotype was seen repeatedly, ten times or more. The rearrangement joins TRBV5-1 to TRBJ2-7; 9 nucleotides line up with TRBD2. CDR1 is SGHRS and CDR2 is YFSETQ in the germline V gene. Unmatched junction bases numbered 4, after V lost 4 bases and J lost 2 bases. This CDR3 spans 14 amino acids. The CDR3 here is CASSVSGSAYEQYF. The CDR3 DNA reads TGCGCCAGCAGCGTTAGCGGGAGCGCCTACGAGCAGTACTTC.

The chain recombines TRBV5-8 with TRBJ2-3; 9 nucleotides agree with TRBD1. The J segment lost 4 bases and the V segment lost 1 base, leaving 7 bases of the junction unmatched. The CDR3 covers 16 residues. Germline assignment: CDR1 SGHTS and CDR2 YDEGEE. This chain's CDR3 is CASSLRIGQGSDTQYF. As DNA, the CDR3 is TGTGCCAGCAGCTTGAGAATAGGACAGGGGTCAGATACGCAGTATTTT.

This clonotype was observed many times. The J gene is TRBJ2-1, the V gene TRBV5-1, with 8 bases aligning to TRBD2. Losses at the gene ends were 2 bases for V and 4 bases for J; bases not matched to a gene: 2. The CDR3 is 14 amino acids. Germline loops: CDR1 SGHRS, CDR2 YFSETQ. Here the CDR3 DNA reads TGCGCCAGCAGCTTAGCGGGAGAGTACAATGAGCAGTTCTTC. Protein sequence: CASSLAGEYNEQFF.

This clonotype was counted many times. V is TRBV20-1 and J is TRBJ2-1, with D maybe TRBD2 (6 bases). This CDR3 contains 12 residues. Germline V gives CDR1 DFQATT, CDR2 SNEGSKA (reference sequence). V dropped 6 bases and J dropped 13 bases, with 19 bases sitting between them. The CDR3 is CSARWGSGAQFF. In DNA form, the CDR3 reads TGCAGTGCCAGGTGGGGGTCGGGAGCTCAGTTCTTC.

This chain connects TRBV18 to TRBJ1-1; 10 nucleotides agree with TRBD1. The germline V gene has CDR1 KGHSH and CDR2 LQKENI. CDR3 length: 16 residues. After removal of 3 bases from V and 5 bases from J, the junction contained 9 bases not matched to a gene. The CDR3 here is CASSPTPGQGSTEAFF. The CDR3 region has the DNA TGTGCCAGCTCACCTACCCCGGGACAGGGGTCTACTGAAGCTTTCTTT.

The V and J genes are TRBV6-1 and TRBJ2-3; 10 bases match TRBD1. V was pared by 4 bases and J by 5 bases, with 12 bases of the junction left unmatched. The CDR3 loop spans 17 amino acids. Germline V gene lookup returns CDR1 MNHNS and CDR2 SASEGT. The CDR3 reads CASSAILGQGQGDTQYF. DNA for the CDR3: TGTGCCAGCAGTGCCATCTTGGGACAGGGGCAAGGAGATACGCAGTATTTT.

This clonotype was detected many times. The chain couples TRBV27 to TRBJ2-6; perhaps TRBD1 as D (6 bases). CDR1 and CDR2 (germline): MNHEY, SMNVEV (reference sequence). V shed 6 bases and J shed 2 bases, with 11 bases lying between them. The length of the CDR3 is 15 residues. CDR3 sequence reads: CASSRTGPGANVLTF. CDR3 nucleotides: TGTGCCAGCAGCCGTACAGGGCCTGGGGCCAACGTCCTGACTTTC.

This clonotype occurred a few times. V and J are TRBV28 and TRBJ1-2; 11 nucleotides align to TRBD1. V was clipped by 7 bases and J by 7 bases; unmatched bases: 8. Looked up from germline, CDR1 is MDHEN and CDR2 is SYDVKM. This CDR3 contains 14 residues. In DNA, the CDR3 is TGTGCCAGCACCTCCGGACAGGGGGCTAGTGGCTACACCTTC. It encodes CASTSGQGASGYTF.

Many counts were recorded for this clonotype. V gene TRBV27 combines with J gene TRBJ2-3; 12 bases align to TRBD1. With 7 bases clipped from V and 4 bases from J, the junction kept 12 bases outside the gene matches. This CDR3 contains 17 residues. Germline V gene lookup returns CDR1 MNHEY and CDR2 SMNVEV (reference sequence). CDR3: CASKPGQGARESDTQYF. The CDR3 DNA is TGTGCCAGCAAACCGGGACAGGGGGCGAGAGAATCAGATACGCAGTATTTT.

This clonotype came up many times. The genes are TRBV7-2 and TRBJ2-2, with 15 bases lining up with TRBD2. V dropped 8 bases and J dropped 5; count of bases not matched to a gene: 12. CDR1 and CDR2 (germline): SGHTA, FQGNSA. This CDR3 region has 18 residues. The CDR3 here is CASDVRGGLAGGTGELFF. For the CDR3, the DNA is TGTGCCAGCGACGTACGAGGGGGACTAGCGGGAGGAACCGGGGAGCTGTTTTTT.

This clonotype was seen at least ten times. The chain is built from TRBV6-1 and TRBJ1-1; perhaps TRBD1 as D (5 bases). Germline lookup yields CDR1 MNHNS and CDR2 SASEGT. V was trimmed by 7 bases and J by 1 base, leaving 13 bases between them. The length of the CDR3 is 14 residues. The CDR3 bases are TGTGCCAGCACGTCGGGACTCCCGAACACTGAAGCTTTCTTT. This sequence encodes CASTSGLPNTEAFF.

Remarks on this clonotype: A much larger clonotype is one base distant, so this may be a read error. The DNA of the CDR3 is TGTGCCAGCAGCTTAGGGGTCCAGGGCACTGAAACTTTCTTT. This codes for CASSLGVQGTETFF. The rearrangement links TRBV7-6 to TRBJ1-1, with a tentative D call TRBD1 (5 bases). Germline V gives CDR1 SGHVS, CDR2 FNYEAQ. CDR3 length: 14 residues.

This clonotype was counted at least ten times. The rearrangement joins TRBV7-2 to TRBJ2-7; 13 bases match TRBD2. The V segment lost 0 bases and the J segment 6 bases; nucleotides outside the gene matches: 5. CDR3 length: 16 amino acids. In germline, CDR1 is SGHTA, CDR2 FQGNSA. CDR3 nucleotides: TGTGCCAGCAGCTTAGCCTCTGGACTAGCGGGAGCCGAGCAGTACTTC. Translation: CASSLASGLAGAEQYF.

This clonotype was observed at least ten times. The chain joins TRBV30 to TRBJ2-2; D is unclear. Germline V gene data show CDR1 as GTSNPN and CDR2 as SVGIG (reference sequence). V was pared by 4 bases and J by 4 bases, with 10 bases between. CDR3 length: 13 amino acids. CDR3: CAWNILGTGELFF. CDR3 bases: TGTGCCTGGAATATATTGGGCACCGGGGAGCTGTTTTTT.

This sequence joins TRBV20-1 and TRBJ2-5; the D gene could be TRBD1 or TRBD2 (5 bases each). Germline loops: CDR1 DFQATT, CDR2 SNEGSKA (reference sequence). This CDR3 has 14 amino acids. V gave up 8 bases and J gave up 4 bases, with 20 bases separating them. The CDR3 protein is CSPPRVGTRETQYF. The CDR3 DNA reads TGCAGTCCTCCTAGGGTCGGGACGAGAGAGACCCAGTACTTC.

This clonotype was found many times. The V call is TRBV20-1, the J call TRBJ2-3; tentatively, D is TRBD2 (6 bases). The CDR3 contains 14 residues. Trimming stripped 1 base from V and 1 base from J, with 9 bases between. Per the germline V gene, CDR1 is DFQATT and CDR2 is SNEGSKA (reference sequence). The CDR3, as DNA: TGCAGTGCTAGAGTCCCTAGCGGCACAGATACGCAGTATTTT. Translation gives CSARVPSGTDTQYF.